The following is a TCR beta chain sequence with its context. The antigen is not known. This entry belongs to a study of cytomegalovirus exposure and HLA in healthy donors. Findings and limits, study-wide: There were a few CMV-associated chains whose specificity for CMV antigens was confirmed in vitro. A missense variant in DCLRE1C was later tied to TCR beta V- and J-gene trimming.

The CDR3 is 14 residues long. The germline V and J ends were trimmed by 4 bases and 3 bases, with 13 bases remaining between them. Germline CDR1 reads SGDLS; CDR2 reads YYNGEE. Primers for the PCR totalled 60 Vbeta and 13 Jbeta. The table came from immunoSEQ multiplex PCR; TCRdb's copy has only in-frame clones and leaves some out. The table lists 150,000 to 200,000 clones, 75% to 80% of them singletons. V usage is TRBV9 and J usage is TRBJ1-2; tentative D call: TRBD1 (5 bases). This TCR was recovered from a woman in her twenties or thirties in good health and CMV-seropositive. The source material was PBMCs. The CDR3 sequence is CASSFPGGDYGYTF. CDR3 bases: TGTGCCAGCAGCTTTCCGGGGGGGGACTATGGCTACACCTTC.